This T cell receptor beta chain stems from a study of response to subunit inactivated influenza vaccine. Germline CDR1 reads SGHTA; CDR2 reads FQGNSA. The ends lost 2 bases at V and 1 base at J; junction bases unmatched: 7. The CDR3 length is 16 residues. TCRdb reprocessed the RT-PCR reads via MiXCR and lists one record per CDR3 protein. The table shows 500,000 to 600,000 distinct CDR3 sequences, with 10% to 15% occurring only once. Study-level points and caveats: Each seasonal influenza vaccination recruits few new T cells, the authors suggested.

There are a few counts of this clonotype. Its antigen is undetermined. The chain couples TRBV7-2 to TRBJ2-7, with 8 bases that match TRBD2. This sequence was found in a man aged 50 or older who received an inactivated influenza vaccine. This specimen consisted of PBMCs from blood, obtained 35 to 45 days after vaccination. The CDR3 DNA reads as TGTGCCAGCAGCTTATTAGGACGGGGGGGATCCTACGAGCAGTACTTC. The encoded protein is CASSLLGRGGSYEQYF.